What follows are 24 T cell receptor beta chains derived from one specimen sequenced in a study of CD8 T cells in ankylosing spondylitis. General study results and limits: The study identified a TCR beta motif of several highly homologous variants that appeared characteristic of ankylosing spondylitis blood.

A single record per CDR3 protein comes from TCRdb applying MiXCR to the 5' RACE reads. Of 400,000 or so distinct CDR3 sequences detected, 26% appear once; the ten largest clones hold 0.75% to 0.9%. Their cognate antigens are unknown. The sample taken for sequencing was blood, either unsorted or a sorted T cell fraction (not recorded which). The receptors originated from a male donor with ankylosing spondylitis.

This chain uses TRBV12-3 or TRBV12-4 with TRBJ1-2; 7 bases align to TRBD1. This CDR3 is 15 amino acids long. The ends lost 4 bases at V and 8 bases at J; junction bases unmatched: 13. CDR3 sequence reads: CASSSGWGGGRGYTF. The CDR3 DNA reads TGTGCCAGCAGTTCCGGTTGGGGAGGGGGCCGGGGCTACACCTTC.

CDR3 DNA sequence: TGTGCCAGCAGCCAGACCTCACAGGGATCCATGAAGGCCGGGGAGCTGTTTTTT. Translation: CASSQTSQGSMKAGELFF. The genes are TRBV3-1 and TRBJ2-2; TRBD1 might be the D (6 bases). V shed 3 bases and J shed 6 bases, with 23 bases lying between them. Germline V CDR1 and CDR2: LGHDT, YNNKEL (reference sequence). There are 18 residues in the CDR3. Filled out from reference TRBV3-1 and TRBJ2-2, the complete variable domain reads DTAVSQTPKYLVTQMGNDKSIKCEQNLGHDTMYWYKQDSKKFLKIMFSYNNKELIINETVPNRFSPKSPDKAHLNLHINSLELGDSAVYFCASSQTSQGSMKAGELFFGEGSRLTVL.

The chain recombines TRBV5-6 with TRBJ2-1; no definite D call. Germline CDR1 is SGHDT and CDR2 is YYEEEE. The CDR3 extends over 15 amino acids. V was cut by 0 bases and J by 0 bases, with 7 bases left in between. The CDR3 DNA reads TGTGCCAGCAGCTTGGGTCGGTTCTCCTACAATGAGCAGTTCTTC. Its protein product is CASSLGRFSYNEQFF.

This sequence joins TRBV7-2 and TRBJ2-1; D not certain. Germline V CDR1 and CDR2: SGHTA, FQGNSA. The CDR3 consists of 12 residues. The ends were cut back, 3 bases at V and 2 bases at J, with 2 bases in the middle. The CDR3 spells CASSFPYNEQFF. CDR3 in DNA: TGTGCCAGCAGCTTCCCCTACAATGAGCAGTTCTTC.

This chain uses TRBV20-1 with TRBJ1-4; 8 nucleotides align to TRBD1. Germline V gene data show CDR1 as DFQATT and CDR2 as SNEGSKA (reference sequence). Germline trimming cut 4 bases from V and 5 bases from J; bases unmatched to any gene: 3. CDR3 length equals 13 residues. CDR3 loop: CSAMGQENEKLFF. The DNA of the CDR3 is TGCAGTGCTATGGGACAGGAAAATGAAAAACTGTTTTTT.

In its sample, this clonotype was seen once. The chain combines TRBV5-1 with TRBJ1-4; D ambiguous. Trimming stripped 0 bases from V and 8 bases from J, with 11 bases between. CDR3 length: 14 residues. CDR1 and CDR2 (germline): SGHRS, YFSETQ. CDR3 DNA: TGCGCCAGCAGCTTGGTTTCCCAACGCGAAAAACTGTTTTTT. Its protein product is CASSLVSQREKLFF.

This clonotype has a handful of counts. CDR3 DNA sequence: TGTGCCATCAGTGCAGTAACAGGGGCTGGCGGCTACACCTTC. Residues: CAISAVTGAGGYTF. The chain uses TRBV10-3 and TRBJ1-2; the match to TRBD1 covers 7 bases. The V and J ends lost 4 bases and 8 bases, in that order; junction bases with no gene match: 10. Germline CDR1 and CDR2: ENHRY and SYGVKD. The CDR3 has 14 amino acids.

This clonotype was seen only a few times. This CDR3 reads CASSLNLAADTQYF. The CDR3 DNA reads TGTGCCAGCAGCTTAAACCTAGCCGCAGATACGCAGTATTTT. The rearrangement links TRBV7-8 to TRBJ2-3, with a weak D call TRBD2 (5 bases). The CDR3 spans 14 residues. Germline-derived CDR1 and CDR2 are SGHVS and FQNEAQ. Between the trimmed V and J ends, which lost 2 bases and 4 bases, there was a span of 10 bases.

This clonotype was seen only a few times. The chain joins TRBV7-2 to TRBJ2-7; weak D call: TRBD1 (6 bases). Trimming took 1 base from V and 1 from J, leaving 11 bases between them. CDR1 and CDR2 from the germline V gene are SGHTA and FQGNSA. There are 15 residues in the CDR3. The CDR3 here is CASSLDVDRSYEQYF. The CDR3 nucleotides read TGTGCCAGCAGCTTAGACGTGGACAGATCCTACGAGCAGTACTTC.

In this sample, this clonotype turned up a few times. This chain links TRBV7-9 with TRBJ1-3; D is possibly TRBD1 (5 bases). There are 14 residues in the CDR3. The V gene lost 0 bases and the J gene lost 3 bases, with 6 bases spanning the gap. The germline gives CDR1 SEHNR, CDR2 FQNEAQ (reference sequence). CDR3 sequence: CASSLAGVGNTIYF. In DNA, the CDR3 is TGTGCCAGCAGCTTAGCAGGGGTTGGAAACACCATATATTTT.

This clonotype was picked up a small number of times. This sequence joins TRBV5-6 and TRBJ2-5; D is undetermined. CDR3 size: 15 residues. Trimming stripped 4 bases from V and 4 bases from J, with 17 bases between. Germline lookup yields CDR1 SGHDT and CDR2 YYEEEE. The DNA for the CDR3 is TGTGCCAGCAGCCGGACCAGAGCAACGAGAGAGACCCAGTACTTC. Residues: CASSRTRATRETQYF.

This clonotype showed up just a few times. V usage is TRBV5-1 and J usage is TRBJ2-3, with 7 positions matching TRBD1. The germline V gene has CDR1 SGHRS and CDR2 YFSETQ. Unmatched junction bases numbered 15, after V lost 4 bases and J lost 4 bases. This CDR3 spans 17 amino acids. CDR3 sequence: CASSPPPLTGRSDTQYF. Written as DNA, the CDR3 is TGCGCCAGCAGCCCCCCGCCTTTGACAGGGCGTTCAGATACGCAGTATTTT.

This clonotype has more than one count but fewer than ten. The genes are TRBV28 and TRBJ1-3; TRBD1 matches 7 bases. CDR3 length equals 19 residues. The germline V gene has CDR1 MDHEN and CDR2 SYDVKM. The J segment lost 0 bases and the V segment lost 5 bases, leaving 16 bases of the junction unmatched. The CDR3 here is CASSPLEALDRSSGNTIYF. The CDR3, as DNA: TGTGCCAGCAGTCCACTAGAAGCCCTGGACAGGAGCTCTGGAAACACCATATATTTT.

The chain recombines TRBV20-1 with TRBJ2-7; D gene uncertain. The CDR3 is 13 amino acids. The V gene's germline CDR1 is DFQATT and CDR2 SNEGSKA (reference sequence). Trimming pared 6 bases from V and 2 bases from J, leaving 14 bases between. The CDR3 loop reads CSALPANTYEQYF. The CDR3 nucleotides are TGCAGTGCCCTTCCGGCAAATACCTACGAGCAGTACTTC.

This clonotype was detected a few times. The V and J genes are TRBV6-5 and TRBJ1-2, with TRBD1 identical over 9 bases. Germline values: CDR1 MNHEY, CDR2 SVGAGI. V trimming: 4 bases; J trimming: 5 bases; junction bases outside the gene matches: 5. The CDR3 is 14 residues long. The CDR3 is CASSSTGTGYGYTF. CDR3 nucleotides: TGTGCCAGCAGTTCAACCGGGACAGGGTATGGCTACACCTTC.

The rearrangement uses TRBV20-1 and TRBJ2-2; TRBD1 matches at 8 bases. CDR3 length: 14 amino acids. CDR1 and CDR2 (germline): DFQATT, SNEGSKA (reference sequence). The trim removed 0 bases at V and 4 bases at J, leaving 1 base unmatched. The CDR3 loop is CSARDRGLTGELFF. The CDR3, as DNA: TGCAGTGCTAGAGACAGGGGGCTCACCGGGGAGCTGTTTTTT.

This clonotype was detected a few times. The chain recombines TRBV29-1 with TRBJ2-4; no clear D. CDR1 SQVTM and CDR2 ANQGSEA come from the germline V gene. This CDR3 contains 12 residues. V shed 3 bases and J shed 8 bases, with 11 bases lying between them. CDR3: CSVDLGEDIQYF. CDR3 in DNA: TGCAGCGTTGATCTGGGTGAGGACATTCAGTACTTC.

DNA of the CDR3: TGTGCCAGCAGCTTAGAATGGACGGGCGATGAGCAGTTCTTC. This encodes CASSLEWTGDEQFF. This chain connects TRBV11-2 to TRBJ2-1, with D hard to call. Germline lookup yields CDR1 SGHAT and CDR2 FQNNGV. The CDR3 is made up of 14 amino acids. V lost 0 bases and J lost 8, with 11 bases in between.

This clonotype was seen only a few times. This chain joins TRBV10-3 and TRBJ2-1; 9 bases line up with TRBD2. The trim removed 3 bases at V and 0 bases at J, leaving 3 bases unmatched. The CDR3 has 16 amino acids. CDR1 and CDR2 from the germline V gene are ENHRY and SYGVKD. CDR3 sequence reads: CAISDNSGSSYNEQFF. The CDR3 nucleotides are TGTGCCATCAGTGACAATAGCGGGAGCTCCTACAATGAGCAGTTCTTC.

The gene calls are TRBV24-1 and TRBJ2-3, with 7 bases lining up with TRBD1. The J segment lost 3 bases and the V segment lost 4 bases, leaving 12 bases of the junction unmatched. CDR3 size: 17 residues. In germline, CDR1 is KGHDR, CDR2 SFDVKD. In DNA form, the CDR3 reads TGTGCCACCAGTGACCAGACAGGGATAACCACAACAGATACGCAGTATTTT. Encoded protein: CATSDQTGITTTDTQYF.

J is TRBJ1-1 and V is TRBV6-1; D unclear. Germline V gene lookup returns CDR1 MNHNS and CDR2 SASEGT. Trimming stripped 6 bases from V and 11 bases from J, with 25 bases between. This CDR3 has 15 residues. CDR3 amino acids: CASRDTGPGRRGAFF. The CDR3 DNA follows: TGTGCCAGCAGGGATACCGGACCGGGAAGACGAGGGGCTTTCTTT.

This rearrangement joins TRBV5-1 to TRBJ2-3, with TRBD2 identical over 7 bases. Germline-derived CDR1 and CDR2 are SGHRS and YFSETQ. The CDR3 spans 16 residues. The junction had 8 bases not matched to a gene; V was cut back by 4 bases and J by 0 bases. Written as DNA, the CDR3 is TGCGCCAGCAGCCCCCGGTTTAGCGGGAGCACAGATACGCAGTATTTT. Its translation: CASSPRFSGSTDTQYF.

This clonotype was counted between two and nine times. CDR3 nucleotide sequence: TGTGCCAGCAGTTTTGGGGGGACATGGGCCTATGGCTACACCTTC. Protein product: CASSFGGTWAYGYTF. The chain links TRBV12-3 or TRBV12-4 to TRBJ1-2, with a possible D match to TRBD1 (6 bases). This CDR3 spans 15 amino acids. Trimming removed 3 bases from V and 4 bases from J, with 15 bases in between.

This clonotype has a count of ten or more. The CDR3 DNA follows: TGTGCCAGCAGTTTGCTCCCTCCCGGGAGTAATCAGCCCCAGCATTTT. This translates into CASSLLPPGSNQPQHF. This chain connects TRBV12-3 or TRBV12-4 to TRBJ1-5; D is unclear. CDR3 length equals 16 residues. V lost 3 bases, J lost 4 bases, and 16 bases lay in between.